One and the same sample provided the 11 T cell receptor beta chains below, sequenced in a study of vaccination effects on CD4 cells after COVID-19. Cells that had been cultured for ten to eleven days were the source of isolated CD4+ T cells. Participants received two doses of either the BNT162b2 or mRNA-1273 vaccine. No antigen has been identified for these receptors. Generated by immunoSEQ multiplex PCR, the TCRdb table keeps only in-frame clones and is missing some. The top ten clones hold 6.5% to 9% of a sample with 45,000 to 60,000 clones, 55% to 75% of them seen once. The starting material was CD4+ T cells from PBMCs cultured without peptide, obtained after COVID-19 vaccination. These receptors originate from a human donor who received a COVID-19 vaccine.

The chain couples TRBV18 to TRBJ1-1; possible D gene TRBD1, 5 bases. V shed 1 base and J shed 1 base, with 10 bases lying between them. CDR3 length equals 15 residues. Germline V gene sequence: CDR1 KGHSH, CDR2 LQKENI. The CDR3 sequence: CASSPQPGRNTEAFF. DNA of the CDR3: TGTGCCAGCTCACCACAGCCAGGGAGGAACACTGAAGCTTTCTTT. Combining the CDR3 with reference TRBV18 and TRBJ1-1 gives the whole variable domain NAGVMQNPRHLVRRRGQEARLRCSPMKGHSHVYWYRQLPEEGLKFMVYLQKENIIDESGMPKERFSAEFPKEGPSILRIQQVVRGDSAAYFCASSPQPGRNTEAFFGQGTRLTVV.

V gene TRBV30 combines with J gene TRBJ1-2; possibly TRBD1 for D (6 bases). V was pared by 2 bases and J by 5 bases, with 6 bases between. In germline, CDR1 is GTSNPN, CDR2 SVGIG (reference sequence). The CDR3 runs 11 residues. DNA of the CDR3: TGTGCCTGGAGTACAGGGTATGGCTACACCTTC. Protein product: CAWSTGYGYTF.

The chain links TRBV3-1 (or the pseudogene TRBV3-2) to TRBJ1-1; no clear D. This CDR3 has 13 amino acids. Trimming cost V 4 bases and J 1 base, with 7 bases left between them. Germline CDR1 reads LGHDT; CDR2 reads YNNKEL (reference sequence). The CDR3 nucleotides are TGTGCCAGCAGCCCCCGGGAGAACACTGAAGCTTTCTTT. Protein product: CASSPRENTEAFF.

This rearrangement joins TRBV7-2 to TRBJ2-5, with D unresolved. V was pared by 2 bases and J by 4 bases, with 14 bases between. This CDR3 is 15 amino acids long. Germline V CDR1 and CDR2: SGHTA, FQGNSA. The CDR3, as DNA: TGTGCCAGCAGCTTATATTCCTGGTACAGAGAGACCCAGTACTTC. Translating gives CASSLYSWYRETQYF.

The rearrangement uses TRBV6-1 and TRBJ2-7, with 8 bases aligning to TRBD1. Germline CDR1 reads MNHNS; CDR2 reads SASEGT. Losses at the gene ends were 0 bases for V and 4 bases for J; bases not matched to a gene: 5. This CDR3 is 15 amino acids long. The CDR3, as DNA: TGTGCCAGCAGTGAAGCACAGGGGGTTTTTTACGAGCAGTACTTC. Protein sequence: CASSEAQGVFYEQYF.

The chain combines TRBV6-5 with TRBJ1-4, with D perhaps matching TRBD1 (5 bases). CDR1 is MNHEY and CDR2 is SVGAGI in the germline V gene. V was clipped by 8 bases and J by 3 bases, with 16 bases between them. CDR3 length: 15 residues. The CDR3 loop reads CASEEWGWANEKLFF. As DNA, the CDR3 is TGTGCCAGCGAGGAATGGGGGTGGGCTAATGAAAAACTGTTTTTT.

This chain connects TRBV25-1 to TRBJ2-6, with 12 bases aligning to TRBD2. The CDR3 totals 17 residues. Per the germline V gene, CDR1 is MGHDK and CDR2 is SYGVNS. V lost 4 bases and J lost 8; bases outside the gene matches: 9. In nucleotides, the CDR3 is TGTGCCAGCAGTGGGCCCTTGACTAGCGGGGGAACCAACGTCCTGACTTTC. Protein product: CASSGPLTSGGTNVLTF.

This clone turned up a few times. The chain recombines TRBV5-1 with TRBJ2-5, with TRBD1 matching over 7 bases. Per the germline V gene, CDR1 is SGHRS and CDR2 is YFSETQ. The CDR3 is 14 residues long. Trimming removed 3 bases from V and 4 bases from J; junction bases left unmatched: 6. The CDR3 coding sequence is TGCGCCAGCAGCTCAAACAGGGGTTCAGAGACCCAGTACTTC. This gives the protein CASSSNRGSETQYF.

The chain recombines TRBV18 with TRBJ1-5; D possibly corresponds to TRBD1 (5 bases). This CDR3 has 17 residues. V was cut by 3 bases and J by 2 bases, with 17 bases left in between. The V gene's germline CDR1 is KGHSH and CDR2 LQKENI. CDR3 sequence (DNA): TGTGCCAGCTCACCTCAACGGGGAGGGGTTGGCAATCAGCCCCAGCATTTT. Protein: CASSPQRGGVGNQPQHF. Complete variable domain (other parts from reference TRBV18 and TRBJ1-5): NAGVMQNPRHLVRRRGQEARLRCSPMKGHSHVYWYRQLPEEGLKFMVYLQKENIIDESGMPKERFSAEFPKEGPSILRIQQVVRGDSAAYFCASSPQRGGVGNQPQHFGDGTRLSIL.

V usage is TRBV6-6 and J usage is TRBJ1-2; 7 bases fit TRBD1. The CDR3 has 15 amino acids. Germline values: CDR1 MNHNY, CDR2 SVGAGI (reference sequence). Trimming took 7 bases from V and 5 from J; bases not matched to a gene: 13. As DNA, the CDR3 is TGTGCCAGCACAGACCGTCCGGGACAGATTTATGGCTACACCTTC. It is translated as CASTDRPGQIYGYTF.

The chain has TRBV29-1 and TRBJ2-2, with 13 bases matching TRBD2. Germline-derived CDR1 and CDR2 are SQVTM and ANQGSEA. The CDR3 runs 17 residues. The ends lost 4 bases at V and 5 bases at J; junction bases unmatched: 10. The CDR3 protein is CSVGVLLAGGPTGELFF. The CDR3 DNA follows: TGCAGCGTTGGAGTTTTACTAGCGGGGGGGCCTACCGGGGAGCTGTTTTTT.